The 12 T cell receptor beta chains presented below share a single source sample, sequenced in a study of regulatory T cells in long-lasting Graves disease. Relying on iRepertoire HTBI primers and Arm-PCR of CDR3 regions, the team built TCR beta libraries. TCRdb passed the multiplex PCR reads through MiXCR, listing each CDR3 protein once. In the table there are roughly 520,000 distinct CDR3 sequences, 9.5% to 15% of which are singletons. Sample time point: newly diagnosed GD, antithyroid drugs for less than 3 months. Generation of the TCR library employed RNA extracted from PBMCs. The sample was also reused in another study, on T cells in Graves' hyperthyroidism and ophthalmopathy.

The sample here was peripheral blood mononuclear cells (PBMCs), taken at new diagnosis, from a patient treated with antithyroid drugs. All receptors derive from a woman in her 30s with Graves disease.

This clonotype was counted at least ten times. In DNA form, the CDR3 reads TGTGCCTGGAGTGTACAACATCTCTATGGCTACACCTTC. Protein sequence: CAWSVQHLYGYTF. The chain recombines TRBV30 with TRBJ1-2; D not certain. CDR3 length: 13 residues. The germline V gene has CDR1 GTSNPN and CDR2 SVGIG (reference sequence). Trimming left V 0 bases short and J 4 bases short, with 9 bases between.

Many counts were recorded for this clonotype. CDR3 loop: CASRGGAAPYGYTF. The DNA for the CDR3 is TGTGCCAGCAGGGGCGGGGCAGCTCCTTATGGCTACACCTTC. The gene calls are TRBV6-1 and TRBJ1-2; TRBD1 might be the D (5 bases). CDR3 length: 14 amino acids. The V end was cut by 6 bases, the J end by 5 bases, with 16 bases between. Germline lookup yields CDR1 MNHNS and CDR2 SASEGT.

The table lists this clonotype with a few counts. This chain connects TRBV9 to TRBJ2-7; 11 nucleotides agree with TRBD1. Germline trimming cut 0 bases from V and 5 bases from J; bases unmatched to any gene: 1. CDR1 SGDLS and CDR2 YYNGEE come from the germline V gene. There are 14 residues in the CDR3. The CDR3, as DNA: TGTGCCAGCAGCGTAGAGGGACAGGGGGACGAGCAGTACTTC. As protein: CASSVEGQGDEQYF.

This clonotype was counted only a few times. The chain joins TRBV9 to TRBJ2-1; D possibly corresponds to TRBD1 (7 bases). The germline V and J ends were trimmed by 0 bases and 10 bases, with 11 bases remaining between them. The length of the CDR3 is 13 residues. From germline, CDR1 is SGDLS and CDR2 YYNGEE. This CDR3 reads CASSVEGAGEQFF. Here the CDR3 DNA reads TGTGCCAGCAGCGTAGAGGGGGCGGGAGAGCAGTTCTTC.

This clonotype has only a few counts. The gene calls are TRBV15 and TRBJ2-3; TRBD2 might be the D (6 bases). The V gene's germline CDR1 is LNHNV and CDR2 YYDKDF (reference sequence). The CDR3 is 13 amino acids. Trimming cost V 5 bases and J 8 bases, with 14 bases left between them. The CDR3 DNA reads TGTGCCACCAGCTCCAGAGAAGCGGGTACGCAGTATTTT. Amino acid sequence: CATSSREAGTQYF.

This chain links TRBV4-1 with TRBJ1-5; a weak D match, TRBD1 (5 bases). Germline-derived CDR1 and CDR2 are MGHRA and YSYEKL. The CDR3 loop spans 16 amino acids. Deletions cut 0 bases from V and 0 bases from J, with 9 bases between. The DNA of the CDR3 is TGCGCCAGCAGCCAAGATCGTCAGGGTAGCAATCAGCCCCAGCATTTT. As protein: CASSQDRQGSNQPQHF.

This clonotype was detected many times. The chain couples TRBV11-2 to TRBJ2-5; D might be TRBD2 (6 bases). Germline V gene data show CDR1 as SGHAT and CDR2 as FQNNGV. The germline V and J ends were trimmed by 2 bases and 2 bases, with 15 bases remaining between them. This CDR3 has 16 residues. The CDR3 here is CASSLRTTSSQETQYF. CDR3 in DNA: TGTGCCAGCAGCTTAAGGACTACATCGTCGCAAGAGACCCAGTACTTC.

This clonotype was counted at least ten times. The rearrangement uses TRBV2 and TRBJ1-1; tentatively, D is TRBD1 (5 bases). This CDR3 spans 15 amino acids. V shed 3 bases and J shed 0 bases, with 11 bases lying between them. In germline, CDR1 is SNHLY, CDR2 FYNNEI. CDR3 sequence reads: CASSEGLGLNTEAFF. The CDR3 nucleotides are TGTGCCAGCAGTGAGGGTCTGGGGCTGAACACTGAAGCTTTCTTT.

This clonotype was found many times. The chain uses TRBV20-1 and TRBJ2-7; 11 positions match TRBD2. The CDR3 extends over 15 amino acids. Trimming cost V 1 base and J 7 bases; bases outside gene matches: 9. Germline V gene data show CDR1 as DFQATT and CDR2 as SNEGSKA (reference sequence). The chain's CDR3 is CSARAPGLAVKEQYF. Written as DNA, the CDR3 is TGCAGTGCTAGAGCCCCGGGACTAGCGGTTAAGGAGCAGTACTTC.

This clonotype was observed many times. CDR3 sequence (DNA): TGTGCCAGCAGCTTTAGGCTGGAGGATGAGCAGTTCTTC. Translating it yields CASSFRLEDEQFF. The V call is TRBV5-6, the J call TRBJ2-1; D may be TRBD2 (5 bases). CDR3 length: 13 residues. Trimming left V 2 bases short and J 8 bases short, with 11 bases between. From germline, CDR1 is SGHDT and CDR2 YYEEEE.

There are many counts of this clonotype. The V call is TRBV5-8, the J call TRBJ1-1; D remains ambiguous. Trimming shortened V by 3 bases and J by 3 bases, and 9 bases separated the two germline ends. Germline values: CDR1 SGHTS, CDR2 YDEGEE. This CDR3 region has 13 residues. The chain's CDR3 is CASSSLMDTEAFF. The CDR3 nucleotides read TGTGCCAGCAGCTCTCTCATGGACACTGAAGCTTTCTTT. Drawing the rest from reference TRBV5-8 and TRBJ1-1, the complete variable domain is EAGVTQSPTHLIKTRGQQATLRCSPISGHTSVYWYQQALGLGLQFLLWYDEGEERNRGNFPPRFSGRQFPNYSSELNVNALELEDSALYLCASSSLMDTEAFFGQGTRLTVV.

This clonotype has a count of ten or more. The V gene is TRBV20-1, the J gene TRBJ1-4, with D possibly matching TRBD1 (5 bases). This CDR3 is built from 15 residues. The V end was cut by 0 bases, the J end by 6 bases, with 14 bases between. Looked up from germline, CDR1 is DFQATT and CDR2 is SNEGSKA (reference sequence). The CDR3, as DNA: TGCAGTGCTAGAGATCGAGGAGGGGCGCATGAAAAACTGTTTTTT. As protein: CSARDRGGAHEKLFF.